Below, 32 T cell receptor beta chains from the same sample are listed, as sequenced in a study of T cells in Graves' hyperthyroidism and ophthalmopathy. The investigators amplified TCR beta CDR3 regions from RNA transcripts. TCR CDR3 underwent first-round RT-PCR with the HTBI primer set. MiXCR was run by TCRdb on the multiplex PCR reads, yielding one entry per CDR3 protein. The data show 750,000 to 950,000 distinct CDR3 sequences, roughly 37% seen once. Sequencing was performed on blood. The receptors come from a man aged 18 to 29 with Graves' hyperthyroidism.

Concerning this clonotype itself: The junction differs from germline at one of its ends, possibly a read error. CDR3 residues: CASSQDPQGGTYNSPLHF. DNA of the CDR3: TGTGCCAGCAGCCAAGACCCTCAGGGTGGCACCTATAATTCACCCCTCCACTTT. The genes are TRBV4-1 and TRBJ1-6, with D possibly TRBD1 on 5 matching bases. Germline CDR1 and CDR2: MGHRA and YSYEKL. This CDR3 is 18 amino acids long.

This clonotype was observed many times. The chain is built from TRBV7-9 and TRBJ2-7; tentative D call: TRBD2 (6 bases). The germline V gene encodes CDR1 SEHNR and CDR2 FQNEAQ (reference sequence). This CDR3 has 13 amino acids. V was cut by 1 base and J by 6 bases, with 10 bases left in between. In DNA, the CDR3 is TGTGCCAGCAGCTTAGGGCGGGAAGGCGAGCAGTACTTC. Its protein is CASSLGREGEQYF.

The V gene is TRBV19, the J gene TRBJ1-3; D may be TRBD1 (5 bases). The CDR3 consists of 15 residues. CDR1 and CDR2 from the germline V gene are LNHDA and SQIVND (reference sequence). V shed 7 bases and J shed 2 bases, with 15 bases lying between them. The CDR3 DNA sequence: TGTGCCAGTACCATCGGGGGAGGCACTGGAAACACCATATATTTT. This gives the protein CASTIGGGTGNTIYF.

This clonotype came up many times. This chain joins TRBV25-1 and TRBJ2-6; a weak D match, TRBD1 (5 bases). V was clipped by 3 bases and J by 0 bases, with 9 bases between them. CDR1 and CDR2 (germline): MGHDK, SYGVNS. The CDR3 has 16 residues. This CDR3 reads CASSDPRGSGANVLTF. Here the CDR3 DNA reads TGTGCCAGCAGTGACCCTAGGGGCTCTGGGGCCAACGTCCTGACTTTC.

This clonotype has a handful of counts. The rearrangement uses TRBV11-2 and TRBJ1-4, with 8 bases identical to TRBD1. The germline V gene has CDR1 SGHAT and CDR2 FQNNGV. CDR3 size: 13 residues. J was trimmed by 8 bases and V by 6 bases; bases with no gene match: 5. DNA of the CDR3: TGTGCCAGCAGGATGGGGACAGGAGAAAAACTGTTTTTT. Its protein is CASRMGTGEKLFF.

In its sample, this clonotype was seen many times. In DNA, the CDR3 is TGTGCCAGCAGTTCTCCACAGGGGGTCGGGGCCAACGTCCTGACTTTC. Encoded protein: CASSSPQGVGANVLTF. This chain joins TRBV9 and TRBJ2-6, with 8 bases that match TRBD1. This CDR3 spans 16 amino acids. The germline V gene has CDR1 SGDLS and CDR2 YYNGEE. The V and J ends lost 5 bases and 4 bases, in that order; junction bases with no gene match: 8.

This clonotype was seen ten or more times. The rearrangement joins TRBV5-1 to TRBJ2-7; D remains unclear. CDR1 is SGHRS, CDR2 YFSETQ, per germline. V was cut by 0 bases and J by 4 bases, with 5 bases left in between. The CDR3 is 12 amino acids. The CDR3 DNA sequence: TGCGCCAGCAGCTTGGACTGGTACGAGCAGTACTTC. Its protein product is CASSLDWYEQYF.

The chain links TRBV7-2 to TRBJ2-2, with unresolved D. In germline, CDR1 is SGHTA, CDR2 FQGNSA. There are 12 residues in the CDR3. V was trimmed by 6 bases and J by 5 bases, leaving 7 bases between them. CDR3 loop: CASRIQTGELFF. CDR3 nucleotide sequence: TGTGCCAGCAGGATCCAAACCGGGGAGCTGTTTTTT.

This clonotype was seen repeatedly, ten times or more. The chain couples TRBV2 to TRBJ2-7, with a weak D call TRBD1 (5 bases). Trimming removed 2 bases from V and 7 bases from J, with 6 bases in between. The germline gives CDR1 SNHLY, CDR2 FYNNEI. This CDR3 region has 11 residues. The CDR3 sequence: CASSEKGEQYF. Written as DNA, the CDR3 is TGTGCCAGCAGTGAAAAGGGGGAGCAGTACTTC.

The chain recombines TRBV29-1 with TRBJ1-2; D unclear. The germline CDR1 and CDR2 sequences are SQVTM and ANQGSEA. The CDR3 runs 11 residues. Between the trimmed V and J ends, which lost 2 bases and 12 bases, there was a span of 13 bases. The CDR3 sequence is CSVESGSGNTF. CDR3 in DNA: TGCAGCGTTGAATCCGGGTCTGGAAACACCTTC.

This rearrangement joins TRBV7-6 to TRBJ2-5; 10 bases line up with TRBD2. CDR3 length: 17 residues. With 6 bases clipped from V and 4 bases from J, the junction kept 14 bases outside the gene matches. Looked up from germline, CDR1 is SGHVS and CDR2 is FNYEAQ. Written as DNA, the CDR3 is TGTGCCAGCAGTGGGCATAGCGGGGGGCAGGGTGGAGAGACCCAGTACTTC. Translation gives CASSGHSGGQGGETQYF.

V and J are TRBV20-1 and TRBJ1-2; D call uncertain. This CDR3 region has 14 residues. CDR1 and CDR2 from the germline V gene are DFQATT and SNEGSKA (reference sequence). The CDR3 sequence is CSPPDVTGDYGYTF. CDR3 sequence (DNA): TGCAGCCCTCCCGACGTCACCGGGGATTATGGCTACACCTTC.

The chain links TRBV20-1 to TRBJ1-1; tentatively, D is TRBD1 (6 bases). The CDR3 consists of 12 residues. Trimming stripped 5 bases from V and 9 bases from J, with 16 bases between. Germline-derived CDR1 and CDR2 are DFQATT and SNEGSKA (reference sequence). Written as DNA, the CDR3 is TGCAGTGCTGGGCTGGCACAGGGTAAAGCTTTCTTT. Translation: CSAGLAQGKAFF.

The chain uses TRBV2 and TRBJ1-5, with D unclear. V shed 4 bases and J shed 3 bases, with 13 bases lying between them. CDR1 and CDR2 (germline): SNHLY, FYNNEI. CDR3 length: 15 residues. The CDR3 nucleotides read TGTGCCAGCAGTGCTAGACTCGTACCCAATCAGCCCCAGCATTTT. It translates to CASSARLVPNQPQHF. The full variable domain, rest sourced from reference TRBV2 and TRBJ1-5, is EPEVTQTPSHQVTQMGQEVILRCVPISNHLYFYWYRQILGQKVEFLVSFYNNEISEKSEIFDDQFSVERPDGSNFTLKIRSTKLEDSAMYFCASSARLVPNQPQHFGDGTRLSIL.

This clonotype was counted at least ten times. The chain combines TRBV9 with TRBJ2-7; 7 bases match TRBD1. J gave up 4 bases and V 0 bases, and 1 base lay outside the gene matches. The CDR3 contains 13 residues. Germline V CDR1 and CDR2: SGDLS, YYNGEE. This CDR3 is CASSVEGAYEQYF. In DNA form, the CDR3 reads TGTGCCAGCAGCGTAGAGGGGGCGTACGAGCAGTACTTC.

A word on this clonotype: This may arise from a read error, as a much more abundant clone is one base away. V and J are TRBV15 and TRBJ2-5; D unclear. The CDR3 length is 13 residues. The V end was cut by 2 bases, the J end by 4 bases, with 8 bases between. Germline-derived CDR1 and CDR2 are LNHNV and YYDKDF (reference sequence). The CDR3 loop is CATSRNQRETQYF. The CDR3 DNA sequence: TGTGCCACCAGCAGAAATCAAAGAGAGACCCAGTACTTC.

This clonotype has at least ten counts. DNA of the CDR3: TGCAGCGTTGAGTTGGAGAACACTGAAGCTTTCTTT. Translation gives CSVELENTEAFF. The chain recombines TRBV29-1 with TRBJ1-1; D is unresolved. V lost 3 bases to trimming and J lost 1 base, with 6 bases between them. Germline loops: CDR1 SQVTM, CDR2 ANQGSEA. CDR3 length: 12 residues.

This clonotype was observed at least ten times. This chain uses TRBV24-1 with TRBJ2-7; D is possibly TRBD2 (6 bases). This CDR3 has 11 amino acids. The V and J ends lost 9 bases and 9 bases respectively, with 14 bases between them. Looked up from germline, CDR1 is KGHDR and CDR2 is SFDVKD. CDR3 loop: CATGAGIGQYF. CDR3 in DNA: TGTGCCACCGGAGCGGGCATCGGGCAGTACTTC.

The rearrangement links TRBV11-2 to TRBJ1-2; D is possibly TRBD1 (6 bases). Looked up from germline, CDR1 is SGHAT and CDR2 is FQNNGV. V lost 5 bases and J lost 8, with 18 bases in between. This CDR3 is 14 amino acids long. CDR3 sequence reads: CASSDKRTAWGYTF. As DNA, the CDR3 is TGTGCCAGCAGCGACAAACGGACAGCTTGGGGCTACACCTTC.

This clonotype was detected many times. The V call is TRBV7-8, the J call TRBJ2-7; D is unclear. The CDR3 covers 12 residues. The V gene's germline CDR1 is SGHVS and CDR2 FQNEAQ. Trimming took off 5 bases at V and 6 bases at J, with 11 bases between the two ends. The CDR3 coding sequence is TGTGCCAGCAGCCGGAACAGCATCGAGCAGTACTTC. This codes for CASSRNSIEQYF.

The chain has TRBV29-1 and TRBJ2-5, with D perhaps matching TRBD2 (6 bases). Looked up from germline, CDR1 is SQVTM and CDR2 is ANQGSEA. V dropped 8 bases and J dropped 5 bases, with 12 bases sitting between them. The CDR3 is 11 residues long. CDR3 in amino acids: CSRGVGETQYF. The CDR3 DNA follows: TGCAGCCGCGGGGTTGGGGAGACCCAGTACTTC.

Many counts were recorded for this clonotype. The gene calls are TRBV2 and TRBJ2-5; TRBD1 aligns across 7 bases. Losses at the gene ends were 6 bases for V and 0 bases for J; bases not matched to a gene: 4. CDR1 is SNHLY, CDR2 FYNNEI, per germline. The CDR3 has 14 residues. The CDR3 reads CASRDRTYQETQYF. Written as DNA, the CDR3 is TGTGCCAGCAGGGACAGGACTTACCAAGAGACCCAGTACTTC.

The chain couples TRBV7-3 to TRBJ1-1; no firm D call. The V gene's germline CDR1 is SGHTA and CDR2 FQGTGA. The CDR3 sequence is 13 residues long. V lost 4 bases to trimming and J lost 6 bases, with 12 bases between them. Written as DNA, the CDR3 is TGTGCCAGCAGCTCCCCGTTATTTCCTGAAGCTTTCTTT. Translated: CASSSPLFPEAFF.

This chain joins TRBV4-3 and TRBJ1-1; D is unclear. CDR1 and CDR2 (germline): LGHNA, YSLEER. The CDR3 is 13 amino acids. Between the trimmed V and J ends, which lost 6 bases and 3 bases, there was a span of 11 bases. The CDR3, as DNA: TGCGCCAGCAGGACGACGGACGACACTGAAGCTTTCTTT. This encodes CASRTTDDTEAFF.

The V call is TRBV20-1, the J call TRBJ1-2, with D possibly matching TRBD1 (5 bases). The CDR3 totals 18 residues. From germline, CDR1 is DFQATT and CDR2 SNEGSKA (reference sequence). V was shortened by 5 bases and J by 0 bases, with 25 bases between the two germline ends. The CDR3 sequence: CSAPPPGQGGKANYGYTF. As DNA, the CDR3 is TGCAGTGCTCCTCCCCCCGGGCAGGGAGGGAAAGCTAACTATGGCTACACCTTC.

This clonotype was recorded many times. The V call is TRBV19, the J call TRBJ1-6; no definite D call. This CDR3 contains 13 residues. Germline assignment: CDR1 LNHDA and CDR2 SQIVND (reference sequence). V lost 7 bases, J lost 14 bases, and 18 bases lay in between. The CDR3 loop is CASTRQAGWALHF. CDR3 bases: TGTGCCAGTACCCGACAAGCAGGTTGGGCCCTCCACTTT.

The chain employs TRBV7-3 and TRBJ2-6, with a tentative D call TRBD1 (7 bases). This CDR3 comprises 16 residues. V gave up 2 bases and J gave up 1 base, with 9 bases separating them. Looked up from germline, CDR1 is SGHTA and CDR2 is FQGTGA. The CDR3 loop reads CASSLQGGSGANVLTF. The CDR3 bases are TGTGCCAGCAGCTTACAGGGGGGTTCTGGGGCCAACGTCCTGACTTTC.

The rearrangement joins TRBV12-3 or TRBV12-4 to TRBJ2-7; 7 bases map to TRBD1. This CDR3 comprises 13 residues. V was pared by 5 bases and J by 3 bases, with 4 bases of the junction left unmatched. The CDR3 DNA follows: TGTGCCAGCAGTGAAACAGGGGACTACGAGCAGTACTTC. Residues: CASSETGDYEQYF.

This clonotype was counted many times. The CDR3 nucleotides are TGTGCCAGCAGCTCCTGGGGTCAGCCCCAGCATTTT. Residues: CASSSWGQPQHF. The V and J genes are TRBV7-8 and TRBJ1-5; D gene unclear. The CDR3 covers 12 residues. The V end lost 4 bases, the J end lost 6 bases, and 7 bases lay between the germline ends. CDR1 and CDR2 from the germline V gene are SGHVS and FQNEAQ.

Comments on this clonotype: Possible read error: a much larger clone is one base away. This chain joins TRBV10-2 and TRBJ2-5, with 9 bases lining up with TRBD2. Germline V gene data show CDR1 as WSHSY and CDR2 as SAAADI. The CDR3 runs 16 residues. The DNA of the CDR3 is TGCGCCAGCAGTGAGTCATGGACTAGCGTACAAGAGATCCAGTACTTC. Residues: CASSESWTSVQEIQYF.

This clonotype was detected many times. The genes are TRBV9 and TRBJ1-2; D remains unclear. The CDR3 sequence is 15 residues long. Germline CDR1 is SGDLS and CDR2 is YYNGEE. Trimming left V 0 bases short and J 4 bases short, with 13 bases between. CDR3 nucleotides: TGTGCCAGCAGCGTAGATGCAAGATTTGCCTATGGCTACACCTTC. This translates into CASSVDARFAYGYTF.

This chain uses TRBV7-2 with TRBJ1-5, with a possible D match to TRBD1 (6 bases). Germline CDR1 is SGHTA and CDR2 is FQGNSA. V was shortened by 6 bases and J by 3 bases, with 15 bases between the two germline ends. The CDR3 runs 15 residues. CDR3 DNA: TGTGCCAGCAGTTTACAGGGCGCCCTCAATCAGCCCCAGCATTTT. Amino acids: CASSLQGALNQPQHF.